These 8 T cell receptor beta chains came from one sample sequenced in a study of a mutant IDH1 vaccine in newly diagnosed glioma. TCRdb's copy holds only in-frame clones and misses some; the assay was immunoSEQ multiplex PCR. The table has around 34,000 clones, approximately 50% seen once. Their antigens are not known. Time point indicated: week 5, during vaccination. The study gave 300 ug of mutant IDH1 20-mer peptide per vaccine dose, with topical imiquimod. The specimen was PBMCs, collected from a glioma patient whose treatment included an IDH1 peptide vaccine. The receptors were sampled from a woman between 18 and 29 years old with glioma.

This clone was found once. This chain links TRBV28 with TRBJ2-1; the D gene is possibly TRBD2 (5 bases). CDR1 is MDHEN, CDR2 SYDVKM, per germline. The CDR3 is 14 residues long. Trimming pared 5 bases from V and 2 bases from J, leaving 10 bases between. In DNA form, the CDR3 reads TGTGCCAGCAGTGCGAGGAGGACCTACAATGAGCAGTTCTTC. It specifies CASSARRTYNEQFF.

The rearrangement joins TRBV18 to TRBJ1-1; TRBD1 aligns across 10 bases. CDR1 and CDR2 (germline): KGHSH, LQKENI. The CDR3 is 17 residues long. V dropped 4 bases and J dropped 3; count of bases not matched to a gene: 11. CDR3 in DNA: TGTGCCAGCTCACGATCGATGGACAGGGGGTGGGACACTGAAGCTTTCTTT. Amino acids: CASSRSMDRGWDTEAFF.

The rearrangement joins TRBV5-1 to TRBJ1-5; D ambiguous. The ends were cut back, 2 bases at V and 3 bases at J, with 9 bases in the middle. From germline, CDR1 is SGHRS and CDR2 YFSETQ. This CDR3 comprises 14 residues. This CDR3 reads CASSLSGDNQPQHF. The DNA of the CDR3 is TGCGCCAGCAGCTTATCCGGGGACAATCAGCCCCAGCATTTT.

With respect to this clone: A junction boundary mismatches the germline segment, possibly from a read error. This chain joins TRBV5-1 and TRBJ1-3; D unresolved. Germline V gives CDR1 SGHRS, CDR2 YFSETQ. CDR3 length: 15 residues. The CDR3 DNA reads TGCACCAGCAGCTCCCTGGGGATACCTGGAAACACCATATATTTT. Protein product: CTSSSLGIPGNTIYF. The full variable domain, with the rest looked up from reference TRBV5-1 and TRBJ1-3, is KAGVTQTPRYLIKTRGQQVTLSCSPISGHRSVSWYQQTPGQGLQFLFEYFSETQRNKGNFPGRFSGRQFSNSRSEMNVSTLELGDSALYLCTSSSLGIPGNTIYFGEGSWLTVV.

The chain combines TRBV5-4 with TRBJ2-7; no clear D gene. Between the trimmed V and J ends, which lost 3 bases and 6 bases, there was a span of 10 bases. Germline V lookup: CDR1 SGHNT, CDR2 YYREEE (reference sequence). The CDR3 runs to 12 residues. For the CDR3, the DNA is TGTGCCAGCAGCTCTACCCCCTCCGAGCAGTACTTC. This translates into CASSSTPSEQYF.

CDR3 in DNA: TGTGCCTGGAGGACGGGGCCAGGGATCCCCGAGCAGTACTTC. Protein product: CAWRTGPGIPEQYF. The V call is TRBV30, the J call TRBJ2-7, with D perhaps assigned TRBD1 or TRBD2 (5 bases each). This CDR3 spans 14 amino acids. Trimming left V 3 bases short and J 6 bases short, with 18 bases between. Germline loops: CDR1 GTSNPN, CDR2 SVGIG (reference sequence).

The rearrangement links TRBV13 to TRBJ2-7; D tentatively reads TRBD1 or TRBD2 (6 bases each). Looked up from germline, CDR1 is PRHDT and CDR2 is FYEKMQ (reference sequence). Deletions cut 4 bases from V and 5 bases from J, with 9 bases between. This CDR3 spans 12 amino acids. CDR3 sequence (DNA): TGTGCCAGCAGCTCGAGGGGGGACGAGCAGTACTTC. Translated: CASSSRGDEQYF.

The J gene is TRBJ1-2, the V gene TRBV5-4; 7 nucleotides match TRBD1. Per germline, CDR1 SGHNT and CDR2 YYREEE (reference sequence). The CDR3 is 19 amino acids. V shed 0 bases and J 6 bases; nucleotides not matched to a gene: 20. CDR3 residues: CASSLAGGGAPHRGDGYTF. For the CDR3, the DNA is TGTGCCAGCAGCTTGGCCGGAGGGGGCGCGCCGCATCGAGGCGATGGCTACACCTTC.